The clone carrying this T cell receptor beta chain was seen many times. The antigen is unknown. The V gene's germline CDR1 is MNHEY and CDR2 SMNVEV (reference sequence). The CDR3 runs 15 residues. The V segment lost 5 bases and the J segment 5 bases; nucleotides outside the gene matches: 10. TCRdb itself ran the 5' RACE reads through MiXCR, one entry per CDR3 protein. The table includes a few hundred thousand distinct CDR3 sequences, over 8.5% detected once. This sample was included in a study of identical twins. The study, taken as a whole, reports: Twin-shared out-of-frame alpha sequences showed excess low generation probability.

These data were likewise used in another study, on yellow fever vaccine responses in identical twins.

The specimen was CD8+ T cells sorted from blood. The TCR was taken from a woman in her late teens or twenties in good health. This chain uses TRBV27 with TRBJ2-7; 9 nucleotides align to TRBD2. The CDR3 sequence is CASSLLAGVNDEQYF. In nucleotides, the CDR3 is TGTGCCAGCAGTCTATTAGCGGGAGTTAACGACGAGCAGTACTTC.